Presented here are 9 T cell receptor beta chains from one specimen sequenced in a study of OX40 agonist ivuxolimab in advanced cancers. Using immunoSEQ multiplex PCR, the repertoire was profiled, and TCRdb retains in-frame clones only, with some absent. The table records about 21,000 clones, around 87% of them present only once. Material: CD4+ or CD8+ T cells sorted from blood, obtained in a trial of the OX40 agonist ivuxolimab. Receptors originate from an adult with an advanced solid tumor such as melanoma, head and neck, liver or kidney cancer.

J is TRBJ1-1 and V is TRBV4-1; D not resolved. With 1 base removed from V and 8 bases from J, the gap between germline ends came to 11 bases. Germline assignment: CDR1 MGHRA and CDR2 YSYEKL. The CDR3 is made up of 13 amino acids. This CDR3 is CASSQGEGGEAFF. CDR3 DNA sequence: TGCGCCAGCAGCCAAGGGGAAGGTGGGGAAGCTTTCTTT.

In regard to this clone: One junction end does not reproduce the germline sequence, and a read error may be involved. This rearrangement joins TRBV7-7 to TRBJ2-1; possible D gene TRBD1, 5 bases. The CDR3 is 13 amino acids. Germline V lookup: CDR1 SSHAT, CDR2 FNYEAQ (reference sequence). CDR3 nucleotide sequence: TGTGCTAGCAGCTTAGGGGCCAGCAATGAGCAGTTCTTC. Amino acids: CASSLGASNEQFF.

This chain connects TRBV10-3 to TRBJ1-1; TRBD1 matches 7 bases. V dropped 10 bases and J dropped 3; count of bases not matched to a gene: 11. This CDR3 is 14 amino acids long. Germline V gene sequence: CDR1 ENHRY, CDR2 SYGVKD. This CDR3 is CANKQGPEYTEAFF. The DNA of the CDR3 is TGTGCCAACAAACAGGGGCCTGAGTACACTGAAGCTTTCTTT.

The chain recombines TRBV27 with TRBJ2-7; D is undetermined. The CDR3 length is 14 residues. Germline values: CDR1 MNHEY, CDR2 SMNVEV (reference sequence). V lost 2 bases and J 3 bases, leaving 11 bases between the germline ends. CDR3 sequence reads: CASSLNPLVYEQYF. Here the CDR3 DNA reads TGTGCCAGCAGTTTAAATCCTCTCGTCTACGAGCAGTACTTC.

This clone was seen a few times. The genes are TRBV15 and TRBJ2-6; D possibly matches TRBD1 or TRBD2 (5 bases each). Trimming shortened V by 0 bases and J by 2 bases, and 5 bases separated the two germline ends. The CDR3 is 15 amino acids. Germline values: CDR1 LNHNV, CDR2 YYDKDF (reference sequence). As DNA, the CDR3 is TGTGCCACCAGCAGAGAGGGGGCTGGGGCCAACGTCCTGACTTTC. It codes for CATSREGAGANVLTF.

This sequence joins TRBV11-2 and TRBJ2-7; 11 nucleotides align to TRBD1. Looked up from germline, CDR1 is SGHAT and CDR2 is FQNNGV. CDR3 length: 14 amino acids. Losses at the gene ends were 1 base for V and 6 bases for J; bases not matched to a gene: 2. CDR3 nucleotides: TGTGCCAGCAGCTTAGCCGGGACAGGGGGCGAGCAGTACTTC. Encoded protein: CASSLAGTGGEQYF.

The V gene is TRBV19, the J gene TRBJ2-2; 7 bases match TRBD1. Trimming removed 7 bases from V and 3 bases from J; junction bases left unmatched: 8. From germline, CDR1 is LNHDA and CDR2 SQIVND (reference sequence). CDR3 length: 15 amino acids. This chain's CDR3 is CASKLTGWDTGELFF. Here the CDR3 DNA reads TGTGCCAGTAAATTGACAGGGTGGGACACCGGGGAGCTGTTTTTT.

This clone was detected only once. This chain joins TRBV4-1 and TRBJ2-3; 14 nucleotides line up with TRBD2. J lost 6 bases, V lost 4 bases, and 3 bases had no gene match. The CDR3 sequence is 15 residues long. From germline, CDR1 is MGHRA and CDR2 YSYEKL. CDR3 DNA sequence: TGCGCCAGCAGCCTCCGGACTAGCGGGAGGGATACGCAGTATTTT. Amino acids: CASSLRTSGRDTQYF.

This clone has a handful of counts. This chain links TRBV13 with TRBJ1-2, with 7 bases that match TRBD1. Trimming took 5 bases from V and 3 from J; bases not matched to a gene: 3. Germline-derived CDR1 and CDR2 are PRHDT and FYEKMQ (reference sequence). This CDR3 is 13 amino acids long. In DNA form, the CDR3 reads TGTGCCAGCAGCCGGGACAGAGACTATGGCTACACCTTC. Translating it yields CASSRDRDYGYTF.